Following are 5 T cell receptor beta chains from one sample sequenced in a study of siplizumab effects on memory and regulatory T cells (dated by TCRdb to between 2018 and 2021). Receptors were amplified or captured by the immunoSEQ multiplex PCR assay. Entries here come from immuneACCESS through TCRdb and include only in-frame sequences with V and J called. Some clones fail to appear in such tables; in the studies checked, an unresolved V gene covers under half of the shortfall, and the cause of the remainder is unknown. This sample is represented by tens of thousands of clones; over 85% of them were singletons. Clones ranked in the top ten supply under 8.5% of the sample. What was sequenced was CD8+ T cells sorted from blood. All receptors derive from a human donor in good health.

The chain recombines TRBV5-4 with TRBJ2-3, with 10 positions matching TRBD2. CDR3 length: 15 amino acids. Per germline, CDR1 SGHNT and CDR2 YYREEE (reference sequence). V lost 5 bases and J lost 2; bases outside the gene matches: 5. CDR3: CASRPGLADTDTQYF. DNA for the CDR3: TGTGCCAGCAGACCTGGACTAGCGGACACAGATACGCAGTATTTT. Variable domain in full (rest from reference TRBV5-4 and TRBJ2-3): ETGVTQSPTHLIKTRGQQVTLRCSSQSGHNTVSWYQQALGQGPQFIFQYYREEENGRGNFPPRFSGLQFPNYSSELNVNALELDDSALYLCASRPGLADTDTQYFGPGTRLTVL.

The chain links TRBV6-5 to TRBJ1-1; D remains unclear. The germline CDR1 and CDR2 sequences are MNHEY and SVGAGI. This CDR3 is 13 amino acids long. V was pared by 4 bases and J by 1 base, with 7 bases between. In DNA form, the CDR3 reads TGTGCCAGCAGTTTTGGGGAGAACACTGAAGCTTTCTTT. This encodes CASSFGENTEAFF.

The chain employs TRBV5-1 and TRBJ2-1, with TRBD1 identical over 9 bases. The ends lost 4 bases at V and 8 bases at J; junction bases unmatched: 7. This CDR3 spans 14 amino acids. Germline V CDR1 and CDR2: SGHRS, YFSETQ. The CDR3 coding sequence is TGCGCCAGCAGCATCGGACAGGGGAGGGATGAGCAGTTCTTC. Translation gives CASSIGQGRDEQFF. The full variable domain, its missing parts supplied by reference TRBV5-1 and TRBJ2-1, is KAGVTQTPRYLIKTRGQQVTLSCSPISGHRSVSWYQQTPGQGLQFLFEYFSETQRNKGNFPGRFSGRQFSNSRSEMNVSTLELGDSALYLCASSIGQGRDEQFFGPGTRLTVL.

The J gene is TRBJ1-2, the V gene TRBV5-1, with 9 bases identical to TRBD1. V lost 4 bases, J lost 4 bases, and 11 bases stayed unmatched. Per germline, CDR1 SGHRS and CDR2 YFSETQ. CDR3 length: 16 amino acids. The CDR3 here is CASSPTGGAVGYGYTF. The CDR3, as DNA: TGCGCCAGCAGCCCAACAGGGGGCGCGGTCGGCTATGGCTACACCTTC.

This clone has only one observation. CDR3 residues: CASSSTRDSSYGYTF. CDR3 bases: TGTGCCAGCAGCTCCACCCGGGACAGCTCCTATGGCTACACCTTC. J is TRBJ1-2 and V is TRBV9; 7 bases agree with TRBD1. The CDR3 spans 15 residues. V lost 4 bases and J lost 4; bases outside the gene matches: 10. Per the germline V gene, CDR1 is SGDLS and CDR2 is YYNGEE.